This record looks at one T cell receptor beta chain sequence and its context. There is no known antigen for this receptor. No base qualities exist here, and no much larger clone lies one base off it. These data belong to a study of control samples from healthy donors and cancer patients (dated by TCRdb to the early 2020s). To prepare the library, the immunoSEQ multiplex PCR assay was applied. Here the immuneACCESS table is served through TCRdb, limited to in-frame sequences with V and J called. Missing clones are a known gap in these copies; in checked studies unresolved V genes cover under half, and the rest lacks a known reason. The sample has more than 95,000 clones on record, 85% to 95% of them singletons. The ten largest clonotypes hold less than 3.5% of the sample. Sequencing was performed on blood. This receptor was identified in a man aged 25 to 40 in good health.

The DNA sequence reads TGCGCCAGCAGCTTGGGACAGGGGGAAACTGAAGCTTTCTTT. Its translation reads: CASSLGQGETEAFF. The sequence is built from TRBV5-1 and TRBJ1-1, with 9 junctional bases fitting TRBD1. V and J are trimmed by 0 bases and 5 bases, and the gene matches miss 2 bases of the junction. The CDR3 numbers 14 residues from cysteine through phenylalanine. This entry keeps only the CDR3 DNA: 42 bases, framed from base 1. The germline V gene specifies SGHRS as CDR1 and YFSETQ as CDR2.